This T cell receptor beta chain stems from a study of T cell responses to AZD1222 COVID-19 vaccine. Regarding the study as a whole: Regions 160-218 and 743-854 held dominance among vaccine-associated CD4 TCRs, which spanned spike. Among those given AZD1222, only 6 or 7 were seropositive at baseline. Donors skewed white British and female; clonal diversity was possibly underestimated.

On this clone: The antigen is undetermined.

Germline-derived CDR1 and CDR2 are LNHDA and SQIVND (reference sequence). The ends were cut back, 3 bases at V and 1 base at J, with 9 bases in the middle. This CDR3 contains 15 residues. Only in-frame clones appear in the TCRdb table, and some are missing; sequencing was by immunoSEQ multiplex PCR. The sample has more than 100,000 clones, almost 85% seen once; the top ten hold approximately 8%. The chain couples TRBV19 to TRBJ2-2; D gene ambiguous. This receptor was identified in an adult who received the MenACWY meningococcal vaccine as a control. The source was peripheral blood, collected 28 days after the second dose of the MenACWY control vaccine. The CDR3 bases are TGTGCCAGTAGTATGGTGACGGTGAACACCGGGGAGCTGTTTTTT. This encodes CASSMVTVNTGELFF.